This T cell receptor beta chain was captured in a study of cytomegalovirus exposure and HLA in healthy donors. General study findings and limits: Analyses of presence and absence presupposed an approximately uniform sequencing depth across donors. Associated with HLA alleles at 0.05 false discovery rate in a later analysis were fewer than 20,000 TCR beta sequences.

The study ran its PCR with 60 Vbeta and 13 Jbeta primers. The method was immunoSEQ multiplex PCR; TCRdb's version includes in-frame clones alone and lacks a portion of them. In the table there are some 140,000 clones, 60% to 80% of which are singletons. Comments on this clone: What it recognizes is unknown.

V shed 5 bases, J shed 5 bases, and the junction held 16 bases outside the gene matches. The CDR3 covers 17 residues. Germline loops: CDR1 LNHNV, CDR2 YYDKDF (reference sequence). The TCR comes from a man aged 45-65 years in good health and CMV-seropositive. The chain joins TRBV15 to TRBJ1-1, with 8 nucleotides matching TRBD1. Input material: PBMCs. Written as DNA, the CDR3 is TGTGCCACCAGCCCTTTCAGAGGAGCAGGGGGCTCGACTGAAGCTTTCTTT. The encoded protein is CATSPFRGAGGSTEAFF.